This TCR beta chain is from a study of radiation and T cells in renal cell carcinoma. Clones were sequenced by immunoSEQ multiplex PCR, and TCRdb holds only the in-frame ones, with some missing. The sample carries 80,000 or so clones, approximately 90% recorded once. Time point specified: blood 4 weeks post-SBRT, at nephrectomy. The treatment is: 15 Gy SBRT to primary tumor, nephrectomy 4 weeks later. Nephrectomy followed 15 Gy stereotactic body radiation by 4 weeks. This clone was detected a few times. This receptor was obtained from a woman in her 70s with renal cell carcinoma. Sequencing used blood, obtained from a patient whose treatment included radiotherapy and nephrectomy.

This CDR3 is CSVGYLNRGTEAFF. The CDR3, as DNA: TGCAGCGTCGGCTACTTAAACAGGGGGACTGAAGCTTTCTTT. The rearrangement links TRBV29-1 to TRBJ1-1, with TRBD1 matching over 8 bases. V gave up 6 bases and J gave up 5 bases; unmatched junction bases: 11. The germline gives CDR1 SQVTM, CDR2 ANQGSEA. The CDR3 totals 14 residues. Combining the CDR3 with reference TRBV29-1 and TRBJ1-1 gives the whole variable domain SAVISQKPSRDICQRGTSLTIQCQVDSQVTMMFWYRQQPGQSLTLIATANQGSEATYESGFVIDKFPISRPNLTFSTLTVSNMSPEDSSIYLCSVGYLNRGTEAFFGQGTRLTVV.